The 4 T cell receptor beta chains below all came from one sample that was sequenced in a study of PD-1 blockade in classical Hodgkin lymphoma. All the patients suffered relapse after autologous stem cell transplantation, and brentuximab vedotin exposure differed. The table came from immunoSEQ multiplex PCR; TCRdb's copy has only in-frame clones and leaves some out. The profile covers approximately 52,000 clones, with around 75% appearing a single time and approximately 15% taken by the ten largest. Material: peripheral blood mononuclear cells (PBMCs), obtained before the second cycle of nivolumab. These receptors originate from a human donor with classical Hodgkin lymphoma.

CDR3 loop: CASSLDFAGGGEQYF. The CDR3 coding sequence is TGTGCCAGCAGCTTAGATTTCGCCGGAGGGGGCGAGCAGTACTTC. The chain has TRBV11-2 and TRBJ2-7; tentatively, D is TRBD1 or TRBD2 (6 bases each). V was cut by 0 bases and J by 6 bases, with 15 bases left in between. Germline CDR1 reads SGHAT; CDR2 reads FQNNGV. The CDR3 covers 15 residues.

This clone was detected a few times. The chain employs TRBV5-1 and TRBJ2-2; 8 bases are shared with TRBD2. V shed 4 bases, J shed 6 bases, and the junction held 5 bases outside the gene matches. CDR3 length: 14 residues. In germline, CDR1 is SGHRS, CDR2 YFSETQ. The CDR3 nucleotides are TGCGCCAGCAGCCTAGGACTAGCCTCCGGGGAGCTGTTTTTT. It yields the protein CASSLGLASGELFF. The variable domain in full, with the rest retrieved from reference TRBV5-1 and TRBJ2-2, is KAGVTQTPRYLIKTRGQQVTLSCSPISGHRSVSWYQQTPGQGLQFLFEYFSETQRNKGNFPGRFSGRQFSNSRSEMNVSTLELGDSALYLCASSLGLASGELFFGEGSRLTVL.

This chain uses TRBV27 with TRBJ2-7; D is unresolved. The CDR3 contains 13 residues. Germline V gene lookup returns CDR1 MNHEY and CDR2 SMNVEV (reference sequence). The V and J ends lost 3 bases and 2 bases respectively, with 8 bases between them. In DNA form, the CDR3 reads TGTGCCAGCAGTTTTAAGGTCGCCTACGAGCAGTACTTC. Protein product: CASSFKVAYEQYF.

This clone was detected only once. This chain connects TRBV30 to TRBJ1-2; TRBD1 matches 9 bases. CDR3 length equals 14 residues. Germline V gene data show CDR1 as GTSNPN and CDR2 as SVGIG (reference sequence). Trimming at V came to 1 base and at J to 4 bases, leaving 4 bases not matched to a gene. The CDR3: CAWSGGQGPYGYTF. CDR3 nucleotides: TGTGCCTGGAGTGGGGGACAGGGTCCCTATGGCTACACCTTC.